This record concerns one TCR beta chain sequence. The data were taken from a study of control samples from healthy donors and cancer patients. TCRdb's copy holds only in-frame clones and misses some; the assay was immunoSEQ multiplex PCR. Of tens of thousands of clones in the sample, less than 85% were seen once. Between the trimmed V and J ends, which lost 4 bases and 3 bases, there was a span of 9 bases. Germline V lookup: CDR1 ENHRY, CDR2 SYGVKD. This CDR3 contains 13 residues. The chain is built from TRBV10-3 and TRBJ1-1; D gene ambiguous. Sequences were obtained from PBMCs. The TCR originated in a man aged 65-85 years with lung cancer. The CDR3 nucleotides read TGTGCCATCAGTGTCTTGGGCTACACTGAAGCTTTCTTT. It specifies CAISVLGYTEAFF.